This T cell receptor beta chain is from a study of T cell responses to AZD1222 COVID-19 vaccine. The study's findings and limits: Regions left unmutated in variants are reportedly the target of nearly half of spike-specific TCRs. Only five or six people who got AZD1222 tested seropositive at baseline. White British ancestry dominated among donors, who included more females, and clonal diversity was possibly underestimated.

As for this clone: What it binds is unknown.

The V and J ends lost 9 bases and 6 bases respectively, with 15 bases between them. The length of the CDR3 is 13 residues. Germline CDR1 MNHEY, CDR2 SVGAGI. Sequencing was performed with immunoSEQ multiplex PCR; in TCRdb, only in-frame clones are kept and a portion is missing. The sample carries 100,000 or so clones, 70% to 90% recorded once. This chain connects TRBV6-5 to TRBJ1-5, with no clear D. The specimen was peripheral blood, collected on day 0 of AZD1222 vaccination. This sequence originates from an adult in good health. This CDR3 reads CASAPFDGQPQHF. CDR3 coding DNA: TGTGCCAGTGCCCCGTTCGATGGTCAGCCCCAGCATTTT.